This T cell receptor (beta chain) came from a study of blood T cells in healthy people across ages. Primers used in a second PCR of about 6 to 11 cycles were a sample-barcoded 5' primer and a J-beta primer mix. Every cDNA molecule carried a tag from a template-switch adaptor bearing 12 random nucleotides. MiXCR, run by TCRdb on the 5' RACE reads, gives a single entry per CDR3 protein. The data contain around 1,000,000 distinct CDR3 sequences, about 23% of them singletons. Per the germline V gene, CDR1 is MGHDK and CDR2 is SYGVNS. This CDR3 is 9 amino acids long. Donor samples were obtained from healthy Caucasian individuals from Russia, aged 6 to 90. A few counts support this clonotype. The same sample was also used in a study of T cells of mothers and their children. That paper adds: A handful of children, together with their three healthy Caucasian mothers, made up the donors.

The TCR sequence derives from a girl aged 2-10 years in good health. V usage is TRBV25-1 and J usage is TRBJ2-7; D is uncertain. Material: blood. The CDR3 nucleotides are TGTGCTATAGTCTACGAGCAGTACTTC. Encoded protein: CAIVYEQYF.